These T cell receptor beta chains were read from a single sample in a study of beta chain features in type 1 diabetes. Produced via immunoSEQ multiplex PCR; TCRdb's table is partial and in-frame only. The table has a few hundred thousand clones, roughly 21% seen once. Sequencing input: naive CD4+ T cells from blood. The receptor source for this set is a woman aged 40-49 years with type 1 diabetes. Each CDR3 is given with its conserved first and last residue. The D gene is left open where the match is weak. Expanded clones get a size class; other rows say once, few or many, or leave the size out.

size	D	V	J	DNA	CDR3
NA	NA	TRBV19	TRBJ2-1	TGTGCCAGTATAGGGGGATTGGGGCAGTTCTTC	CASIGGLGQFF
NA	NA	TRBV7-2	TRBJ2-5	TGTGCCAGCAGCTTTGTGCGGATGGCCCAAGAGACCCAGTACTTC	CASSFVRMAQETQYF
NA	TRBD1	TRBV10-3	TRBJ2-3	TGTGCCATCAGTGCAGGACGAGGGACAGGTCCCACAGATACGCAGTATTTT	CAISAGRGTGPTDTQYF
NA	TRBD2	TRBV7-3	TRBJ2-3	TGTGCCAGCAGCTTAAGAGGAGCGGGGGGCACAGATACGCAGTATTTT	CASSLRGAGGTDTQYF
NA	NA	TRBV5-1	TRBJ2-7	TGCGCCAGCAGCTCTCCGGGGGAAGAGCAGTACTTC	CASSSPGEEQYF
NA	TRBD1	TRBV7-3	TRBJ1-1	TGTGCCAGCAGCCTTACAGGGGTAGGGACTGAAGCTTTCTTT	CASSLTGVGTEAFF
few	NA	TRBV11-2	TRBJ1-1	TGTGCCAGCAGTATAGTGAGGAACACTGAAGCTTTCTTT	CASSIVRNTEAFF
NA	TRBD1	TRBV2	TRBJ1-1	TGTGCCAGCACCAGGACAGGGGCGGGAACTGAAGCTTTCTTT	CASTRTGAGTEAFF
NA	TRBD1	TRBV7-9	TRBJ1-2	TGTGCCAGCAGCTGGGGACAGGGCGATGGCTACACCTTC	CASSWGQGDGYTF
NA	NA	TRBV20-1	TRBJ2-5	TGCAGTGACGAGTTAGAGACCCAGTACTTC	CSDELETQYF
NA	TRBD1	TRBV28	TRBJ1-5	TGTGCCAGCAGCTACCATAGGACAGGGACGGATCAGCCCCAGCATTTT	CASSYHRTGTDQPQHF
NA	TRBD2	TRBV11-3	TRBJ2-1	TGTGCCAGCAGCTCCCTCCCCCGGGGGGTCAATGAGCAGTTCTTC	CASSSLPRGVNEQFF
NA	NA	TRBV21-1	TRBJ2-4	TGTGCCACCCGCCCCCCCAGTCAAAACATTCAGTACTTC	CATRPPSQNIQYF
NA	NA	TRBV7-2	TRBJ2-3	TGTGCCAGCAGCTCCAGTACAGATACGCAGTATTTT	CASSSSTDTQYF